What follows are 29 T cell receptor beta chains derived from one specimen sequenced in a study of T cells in Graves' hyperthyroidism and ophthalmopathy. Using RNA transcripts as the source, TCR beta CDR3 regions were amplified. A first-round RT-PCR of the TCR CDR3 used the HTBI primer set. TCRdb ran MiXCR on the multiplex PCR reads and lists one entry per CDR3 protein. The table lists about 350,000 distinct CDR3 sequences, about 17% of them singletons, with about a third in the top ten. The sequenced material came from blood. These TCRs come from a woman in her 30s with Graves' hyperthyroidism that later progressed to Graves' ophthalmopathy.

This clonotype was counted at least ten times. J is TRBJ2-1 and V is TRBV24-1; no clear D. Germline lookup yields CDR1 KGHDR and CDR2 SFDVKD. CDR3 length equals 16 residues. V was trimmed by 0 bases and J by 3 bases, leaving 11 bases between them. The CDR3 nucleotides read TGTGCCACCAGTGATTTGAGCTCCCGCGGCTACAATGAGCAGTTCTTC. It is translated as CATSDLSSRGYNEQFF.

In this sample, this clonotype turned up once. CDR3 sequence: CASSKGTSGETQYF. The CDR3 nucleotides read TGTGCCAGCAGCAAGGGGACTAGCGGGGAGACCCAGTACTTC. The chain is built from TRBV11-2 and TRBJ2-5; 12 nucleotides line up with TRBD2. CDR1 and CDR2 from the germline V gene are SGHAT and FQNNGV. The J segment lost 5 bases and the V segment lost 5 bases, leaving 3 bases of the junction unmatched. The CDR3 covers 14 residues.

This clonotype was counted ten times or more. The DNA of the CDR3 is TGTGCCAGCAGTTTTCCGCGACAGGCCACTGGAAACACCATATATTTT. It is translated as CASSFPRQATGNTIYF. The V and J genes are TRBV27 and TRBJ1-3; tentatively, D is TRBD1 (6 bases). Trimming cost V 3 bases and J 2 bases, with 14 bases left between them. This CDR3 region has 16 residues. From germline, CDR1 is MNHEY and CDR2 SMNVEV (reference sequence).

This clonotype appeared a few times. Here the CDR3 DNA reads TGCGCCAGCAGCTTGGAGCTACTTGGACAAGGCAATTCACCCCTCCACTTT. Translation: CASSLELLGQGNSPLHF. The genes are TRBV5-1 and TRBJ1-6; TRBD1 might be the D (5 bases). The length of the CDR3 is 17 residues. The germline gives CDR1 SGHRS, CDR2 YFSETQ. The germline V and J ends were trimmed by 0 bases and 7 bases, with 17 bases remaining between them.

The CDR3 spells CASSPQPGRSSYEQYF. The DNA for the CDR3 is TGTGCCAGTAGTCCTCAGCCGGGGCGAAGCTCCTACGAGCAGTACTTC. The V gene is TRBV19, the J gene TRBJ2-7; either TRBD1 or TRBD2 may fit D (5 bases each). Trimming pared 5 bases from V and 0 bases from J, leaving 17 bases between. Germline CDR1 LNHDA, CDR2 SQIVND (reference sequence). The CDR3 extends over 16 amino acids.

This clonotype has a count of ten or more. The chain joins TRBV5-1 to TRBJ2-7; TRBD1 is a possible D gene (6 bases). Germline CDR1 reads SGHRS; CDR2 reads YFSETQ. CDR3 length equals 16 residues. The V gene lost 4 bases and the J gene lost 0 bases, with 17 bases spanning the gap. CDR3: CASSLAQGLSSYEQYF. In nucleotides, the CDR3 is TGCGCCAGCAGCCTTGCACAGGGCTTAAGCTCCTACGAGCAGTACTTC.

This clonotype was detected only a few times. Germline and junction disagree at one end, which may indicate a read error. This chain links TRBV6-1 with TRBJ2-3; D gene ambiguous. CDR1 and CDR2 from the germline V gene are MNHNS and SASEGT. The CDR3 totals 15 residues. The CDR3 DNA follows: TGTGCCGGCAGCCTATATATCCCGAACACAGATACGCAGTATTTT. Its protein product is CAGSLYIPNTDTQYF.

In regard to this clonotype: This clone may be a read error of a much larger clone one base away. The chain is built from TRBV15 and TRBJ2-7; D could derive from TRBD1 or TRBD2 (5 bases each). The CDR3 consists of 13 residues. Germline V gene lookup returns CDR1 LNHNV and CDR2 YYDKDF (reference sequence). Trimming cost V 0 bases and J 2 bases, with 5 bases left between them. CDR3 DNA sequence: TGTGCCACCAGCAGAGAGGGGGCCTACGAGCAGTACTTC. Amino acid sequence: CATSREGAYEQYF.

At least ten counts were recorded for this clonotype. The V and J genes are TRBV5-1 and TRBJ1-3, with D unresolved. Germline V gene data show CDR1 as SGHRS and CDR2 as YFSETQ. The CDR3 runs to 15 residues. The V end was cut by 0 bases, the J end by 2 bases, with 9 bases between. CDR3 amino acids: CASSLGGFPGNTIYF. The CDR3, as DNA: TGCGCCAGCAGCTTGGGGGGATTCCCTGGAAACACCATATATTTT.

This rearrangement joins TRBV7-9 to TRBJ1-1; TRBD1 might be the D (6 bases). V was shortened by 1 base and J by 6 bases, with 9 bases between the two germline ends. The CDR3 has 13 amino acids. Germline loops: CDR1 SEHNR, CDR2 FQNEAQ (reference sequence). CDR3 in amino acids: CASSLVGHSEAFF. The CDR3 DNA is TGTGCCAGCAGCTTAGTGGGACACTCTGAAGCTTTCTTT.

This clonotype has ten or more counts. The chain recombines TRBV3-1 with TRBJ1-1; the D gene is possibly TRBD1 (6 bases). The CDR3 is 15 residues long. Germline assignment: CDR1 LGHDT and CDR2 YNNKEL (reference sequence). The V end was cut by 0 bases, the J end by 0 bases, with 8 bases between. The chain's CDR3 is CASSQDGGLNTEAFF. CDR3 in DNA: TGTGCCAGCAGCCAAGATGGGGGGCTGAACACTGAAGCTTTCTTT.

The table lists this clonotype with many counts. The rearrangement links TRBV3-1 to TRBJ1-1; 8 nucleotides align to TRBD1. This CDR3 has 14 residues. V trimming: 5 bases; J trimming: 6 bases; junction bases outside the gene matches: 8. Germline values: CDR1 LGHDT, CDR2 YNNKEL (reference sequence). This CDR3 reads CASSTQGVWSEAFF. CDR3 DNA: TGTGCCAGCAGCACACAGGGGGTTTGGTCTGAAGCTTTCTTT.

In its sample, this clonotype was seen many times. The chain recombines TRBV28 with TRBJ1-1, with D uncertain. This CDR3 comprises 14 residues. Germline V gene data show CDR1 as MDHEN and CDR2 as SYDVKM. V was trimmed by 3 bases and J by 4 bases, leaving 12 bases between them. The CDR3 coding sequence is TGTGCCAGCAGTTTTGTGGGAATGGGCACTGAAGCTTTCTTT. Translating gives CASSFVGMGTEAFF.

The V gene is TRBV14, the J gene TRBJ2-1; the match to TRBD1 covers 8 bases. With 7 bases clipped from V and 5 bases from J, the junction kept 10 bases outside the gene matches. The CDR3 extends over 15 amino acids. Germline CDR1 SGHDN, CDR2 FVKESK. The CDR3, as DNA: TGTGCCAGCACCTCCTGGGGGACAGGAAACAATGAGCAGTTCTTC. The encoded protein is CASTSWGTGNNEQFF.

This clonotype was recorded many times. The V call is TRBV20-1, the J call TRBJ2-7; tentative D call: TRBD1 (6 bases). This CDR3 contains 12 residues. Trimming took 6 bases from V and 5 from J, leaving 14 bases between them. Germline lookup yields CDR1 DFQATT and CDR2 SNEGSKA (reference sequence). The CDR3 DNA reads as TGCAGTGCCACCCCCACAGGGAACGAGCAGTACTTC. This gives the protein CSATPTGNEQYF.

There are many counts of this clonotype. The chain combines TRBV12-3 or TRBV12-4 with TRBJ2-3; D not resolved. The V end was cut by 7 bases, the J end by 3 bases, with 11 bases between. The CDR3 extends over 13 amino acids. The CDR3 bases are TGTGCCAGCAAGTTTATAGGGACAGATACGCAGTATTTT. This gives the protein CASKFIGTDTQYF.

This clonotype has at least ten counts. This sequence joins TRBV6-1 and TRBJ2-5, with D tentatively TRBD1 (6 bases). V dropped 8 bases and J dropped 6 bases, with 16 bases sitting between them. This CDR3 has 13 amino acids. Germline assignment: CDR1 MNHNS and CDR2 SASEGT. The CDR3 spells CASAGFRDKTQYF. As DNA, the CDR3 is TGTGCCAGCGCCGGTTTCCGGGACAAGACCCAGTACTTC.

This clonotype was seen many times. The rearrangement uses TRBV11-2 and TRBJ2-5, with no clear D. The CDR3 is made up of 14 amino acids. Germline CDR1 SGHAT, CDR2 FQNNGV. Trimming removed 5 bases from V and 3 bases from J, with 13 bases in between. The CDR3 spells CASSRRVGEETQYF. As DNA, the CDR3 is TGTGCCAGCAGCCGCCGGGTTGGGGAAGAGACCCAGTACTTC.

This clonotype was found many times. The chain recombines TRBV5-6 with TRBJ1-4; a possible D gene is TRBD1 (6 bases). Germline CDR1 reads SGHDT; CDR2 reads YYEEEE. Trimming left V 3 bases short and J 7 bases short, with 13 bases between. The CDR3 contains 14 residues. The CDR3 loop is CASSSDSLGEKLFF. The CDR3 region has the DNA TGTGCCAGCAGCTCGGACAGTCTGGGTGAAAAACTGTTTTTT.

The chain combines TRBV5-4 with TRBJ2-7, with TRBD2 matching 8 bases. Germline assignment: CDR1 SGHNT and CDR2 YYREEE (reference sequence). V lost 4 bases to trimming and J lost 4 bases; unmatched junction nucleotides: 10. The CDR3 consists of 15 residues. CDR3 DNA: TGTGCCAGCAGCCAACGACTAGCGTCAGGTTACGAGCAGTACTTC. It yields the protein CASSQRLASGYEQYF.

In its sample, this clonotype was seen many times. J is TRBJ2-1 and V is TRBV19; possibly TRBD2 for D (6 bases). Trimming took 3 bases from V and 5 from J, leaving 11 bases between them. There are 14 residues in the CDR3. Germline V gene lookup returns CDR1 LNHDA and CDR2 SQIVND (reference sequence). The DNA of the CDR3 is TGTGCCAGTAGTATTGCGGGGACCGACAATGAGCAGTTCTTC. It is translated as CASSIAGTDNEQFF.

The chain joins TRBV11-1 to TRBJ1-3; TRBD1 might be the D (5 bases). Germline loops: CDR1 SGHAT, CDR2 FQDESV (reference sequence). V was shortened by 5 bases and J by 3 bases, with 32 bases between the two germline ends. This CDR3 spans 21 amino acids. CDR3 amino acids: CASSRRSAGSPGELRGNTIYF. Here the CDR3 DNA reads TGTGCCAGCAGCCGAAGGTCCGCAGGGTCACCCGGGGAGCTCCGTGGAAACACCATATATTTT.

This clonotype occurred many times. The gene calls are TRBV6-1 and TRBJ1-2; no clear D gene. V lost 5 bases and J lost 2, with 9 bases in between. CDR3 length equals 13 residues. Germline V gene data show CDR1 as MNHNS and CDR2 as SASEGT. The CDR3 here is CASSLGRNYGYTF. CDR3 nucleotides: TGTGCCAGCAGTTTAGGGAGAAACTATGGCTACACCTTC.

This clonotype occurred many times. The genes are TRBV30 and TRBJ1-6, with 7 bases fitting TRBD1. The CDR3 is made up of 13 amino acids. Germline CDR1 GTSNPN, CDR2 SVGIG (reference sequence). V dropped 5 bases and J dropped 9; count of bases not matched to a gene: 7. The CDR3 loop is CAWADRESSPLHF. The CDR3 DNA sequence: TGTGCCTGGGCCGACAGGGAGAGTTCACCCCTCCACTTT.

This clonotype has ten or more counts. The V gene is TRBV11-3, the J gene TRBJ1-1; D might be TRBD1 (5 bases). The CDR3 loop spans 13 amino acids. V shed 5 bases and J shed 5 bases, with 12 bases lying between them. The germline gives CDR1 SGHNT, CDR2 YENEEA. CDR3 nucleotide sequence: TGTGCCAGCAGCCAGGGCAGGTGGACTGAAGCTTTCTTT. Amino acids: CASSQGRWTEAFF.

This clonotype was counted at least ten times. V gene TRBV24-1 combines with J gene TRBJ2-3; 9 bases line up with TRBD2. The CDR3 spans 16 residues. With V trimmed by 1 base and J by 2 bases, 3 bases remained unmatched. Germline V lookup: CDR1 KGHDR, CDR2 SFDVKD. Here the CDR3 DNA reads TGTGCCACCAGTGATTTTAGCGGGGGTATCACAGATACGCAGTATTTT. Translated, it gives CATSDFSGGITDTQYF.

This clonotype was recorded a few times. This chain connects TRBV11-2 to TRBJ1-4; D gene ambiguous. Germline V lookup: CDR1 SGHAT, CDR2 FQNNGV. The CDR3 has 8 residues. Trimming removed 2 bases at V and 14 bases at J, with 0 bases between. The CDR3 coding sequence is TGTGCCAGCAGCTTACTGTTTTTT. It yields the protein CASSLLFF.

V usage is TRBV2 and J usage is TRBJ2-7; D might be TRBD1 (6 bases). The germline V gene has CDR1 SNHLY and CDR2 FYNNEI. Deletions cut 5 bases from V and 6 bases from J, with 14 bases between. This CDR3 has 13 amino acids. DNA for the CDR3: TGTGCCAGCAGTCGCGGAACAGGGAGCGAGCAGTACTTC. It encodes CASSRGTGSEQYF.

This clonotype appeared many times. The chain links TRBV12-3 or TRBV12-4 to TRBJ2-3, with 12 bases identical to TRBD2. The CDR3 is made up of 17 amino acids. Trimming took 4 bases from V and 4 from J; bases not matched to a gene: 9. The CDR3, as DNA: TGTGCCAGCAGTTCGCTAGCGGGAGGGCCAGGTTCAGATACGCAGTATTTT. Amino acid sequence: CASSSLAGGPGSDTQYF.